These 2 T cell receptor beta chains were sequenced from one sample in a study of Graves' ophthalmopathy and Graves' hyperthyroidism. For repertoire sequencing, the TCR beta CDR3 regions were amplified from RNA transcripts. HTBI-primed first-round RT-PCR preceded second-round multiplex PCR. Via MiXCR, TCRdb re-called the multiplex PCR reads, giving one row per CDR3 protein. Among over a million distinct CDR3 sequences listed, approximately 35% were seen once. Sequencing was done on a sample of peripheral blood or thyroid tissue (not recorded which). These receptors were taken from an adult man with Graves' hyperthyroidism.

This clonotype has a count of ten or more. The CDR3 reads CASSESPGKETQYF. The DNA for the CDR3 is TGTGCCAGCAGTGAATCCCCAGGGAAAGAGACCCAGTACTTC. The V call is TRBV25-1, the J call TRBJ2-5; the D gene is possibly TRBD1 (5 bases). V was shortened by 1 base and J by 3 bases, with 9 bases between the two germline ends. Germline CDR1 MGHDK, CDR2 SYGVNS. This CDR3 spans 14 amino acids. The variable domain in full, with the rest retrieved from reference TRBV25-1 and TRBJ2-5, is EADIYQTPRYLVIGTGKKITLECSQTMGHDKMYWYQQDPGMELHLIHYSYGVNSTEKGDLSSESTVSRIRTEHFPLTLESARPSHTSQYLCASSESPGKETQYFGPGTRLLVL.

The CDR3 DNA reads TGTGCCAGCAGTCCCCAGGTAAGTGGGACTGAAGCTTTCTTT. Amino acids: CASSPQVSGTEAFF. The chain employs TRBV12-3 or TRBV12-4 and TRBJ1-1; D is undetermined. Trimming removed 5 bases from V and 5 bases from J, with 15 bases in between. The CDR3 runs to 14 residues.